The 9 T cell receptor beta chains reported below all come from one sample, sequenced in a study of identical twins. TCRdb reanalysed the 5' RACE reads using MiXCR and keeps one entry per CDR3 protein. Of around 220,000 distinct CDR3 sequences in the sample, around an eighth were seen once. The sample comprised memory (CD45RO+) T cells sorted from blood. These receptors originate from a woman aged 18-30 years in good health.

This clonotype was seen many times. The rearrangement joins TRBV27 to TRBJ2-3, with D possibly TRBD1 on 5 matching bases. In germline, CDR1 is MNHEY, CDR2 SMNVEV (reference sequence). The CDR3 is 15 amino acids. V lost 7 bases and J lost 2, with 16 bases in between. The CDR3 here is CASTHRGIYTDTQYF. CDR3 bases: TGTGCCAGCACCCATAGGGGCATTTACACAGATACGCAGTATTTT.

V and J are TRBV29-1 and TRBJ2-7, with TRBD1 matching over 11 bases. Trimming took 2 bases from V and 7 from J; bases not matched to a gene: 7. Germline assignment: CDR1 SQVTM and CDR2 ANQGSEA. The CDR3 runs to 14 residues. CDR3: CSVENGQGAREQYF. CDR3 coding DNA: TGCAGCGTTGAAAACGGACAGGGGGCAAGGGAGCAGTACTTC.

This clonotype was observed many times. This rearrangement joins TRBV5-8 to TRBJ2-7; TRBD2 matches at 9 bases. The CDR3 runs 17 residues. From germline, CDR1 is SGHTS and CDR2 YDEGEE. V lost 4 bases, J lost 3 bases, and 14 bases stayed unmatched. The chain's CDR3 is CASSRGLASGSIYEQYF. The DNA for the CDR3 is TGTGCCAGCAGCCGGGGACTAGCTAGCGGGTCCATCTACGAGCAGTACTTC.

This clonotype was seen only a few times. The chain recombines TRBV7-2 with TRBJ2-1; 10 nucleotides align to TRBD2. Germline trimming cut 0 bases from V and 8 bases from J; bases unmatched to any gene: 4. Germline V gives CDR1 SGHTA, CDR2 FQGNSA. CDR3 length equals 15 residues. Written as DNA, the CDR3 is TGTGCCAGCAGCTTAGCCAGCGGGAGGGCGTATGAGCAGTTCTTC. Protein: CASSLASGRAYEQFF. The whole variable domain, filled in from reference TRBV7-2 and TRBJ2-1, reads GAGVSQSPSNKVTEKGKDVELRCDPISGHTALYWYRQSLGQGLEFLIYFQGNSAPDKSGLPSDRFSAERTGGSVSTLTIQRTQQEDSAVYLCASSLASGRAYEQFFGPGTRLTVL.

This clonotype came up many times. This chain joins TRBV3-1 and TRBJ2-7; D not certain. The length of the CDR3 is 11 residues. Germline CDR1 and CDR2: LGHDT and YNNKEL (reference sequence). V was pared by 1 base and J by 4 bases, with 2 bases between. CDR3 in DNA: TGTGCCAGCAGCCAAGCTTACGAGCAGTACTTC. It translates to CASSQAYEQYF.

There are a few counts of this clonotype. The genes are TRBV20-1 and TRBJ1-2; D might be TRBD1 (5 bases). This CDR3 comprises 15 residues. CDR1 and CDR2 (germline): DFQATT, SNEGSKA (reference sequence). The CDR3: CSTKGPVRGSYGYTF. In DNA, the CDR3 is TGCAGCACTAAGGGGCCGGTAAGGGGATCCTATGGCTACACCTTC.

The rearrangement links TRBV5-1 to TRBJ2-7; tentatively, D is TRBD1 or TRBD2 (5 bases each). The CDR3 is 16 amino acids. In germline, CDR1 is SGHRS, CDR2 YFSETQ. Trimming pared 0 bases from V and 1 base from J, leaving 14 bases between. The CDR3 is CASSLGVAGRSYEQYF. The CDR3 DNA is TGCGCCAGCAGCTTGGGAGTGGCAGGGAGATCCTACGAGCAGTACTTC.

The rearrangement links TRBV11-2 to TRBJ2-7; TRBD2 might be the D (5 bases). Trimming pared 1 base from V and 6 bases from J, leaving 10 bases between. The CDR3 loop spans 13 amino acids. CDR1 is SGHAT, CDR2 FQNNGV, per germline. CDR3 DNA: TGTGCCAGCAGCTTAGGGGTAGGAGGCGAGCAGTACTTC. It specifies CASSLGVGGEQYF. The whole variable domain, remainder taken from reference TRBV11-2 and TRBJ2-7, is EAGVAQSPRYKIIEKRQSVAFWCNPISGHATLYWYQQILGQGPKLLIQFQNNGVVDDSQLPKDRFSAERLKGVDSTLKIQPAKLEDSAVYLCASSLGVGGEQYFGPGTRLTVT.

This clonotype appeared a few times. The chain carries TRBV20-1 and TRBJ2-7; the D gene is possibly TRBD2 (5 bases). Germline CDR1 and CDR2: DFQATT and SNEGSKA (reference sequence). The V end lost 4 bases, the J end lost 2 bases, and 12 bases lay between the germline ends. This CDR3 region has 13 residues. Written as DNA, the CDR3 is TGCAGTGCTAACCGGGATAGAGCCTACGAGCAGTACTTC. It yields the protein CSANRDRAYEQYF.